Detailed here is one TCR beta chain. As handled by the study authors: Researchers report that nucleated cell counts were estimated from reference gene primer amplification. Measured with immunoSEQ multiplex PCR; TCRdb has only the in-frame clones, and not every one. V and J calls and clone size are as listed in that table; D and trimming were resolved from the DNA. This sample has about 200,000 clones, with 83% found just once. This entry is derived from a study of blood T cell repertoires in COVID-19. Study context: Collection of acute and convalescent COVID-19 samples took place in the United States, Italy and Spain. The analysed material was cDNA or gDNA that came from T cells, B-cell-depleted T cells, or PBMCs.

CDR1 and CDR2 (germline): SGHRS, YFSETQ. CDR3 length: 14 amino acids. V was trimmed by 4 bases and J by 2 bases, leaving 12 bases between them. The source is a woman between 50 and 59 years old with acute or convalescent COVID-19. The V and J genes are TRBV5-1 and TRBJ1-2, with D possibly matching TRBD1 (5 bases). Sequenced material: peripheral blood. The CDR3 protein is CASSLGPGNYGYTF. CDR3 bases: TGCGCCAGCAGCCTTGGGCCAGGGAACTATGGCTACACCTTC.